A selection of T cell receptor beta chains follows, all from one sample in a study of T cell changes during pregnancy in multiple sclerosis. Profiling relied on immunoSEQ multiplex PCR, and the TCRdb table lists in-frame clones only, not all of them. The sample contains under 100,000 clones, approximately 94% of which appear only once. This sample comprised peripheral blood, obtained in the third trimester of pregnancy. The receptors were gathered from a female donor with multiple sclerosis, enrolled in a pregnancy study. Both conserved end residues are part of each CDR3. A D gene is named only where the DNA matches it firmly. Only part of the rows carry a size: once, few, many, or a class if the clone is expanded.

D gene,J gene,V gene,clone size,CDR3 protein,CDR3 DNA
TRBD2,TRBJ2-7,TRBV27,.,CASSLSLGGGAYEQYF,TGTGCCAGCAGTTTATCCCTAGGCGGGGGGGCCTACGAGCAGTACTTC
.,TRBJ1-2,TRBV6-5,.,CASSYRGQYGYTF,TGTGCCAGCAGTTATCGCGGACAGTATGGCTACACCTTC
.,TRBJ1-3,TRBV7-9,.,CASSIMGIDSGNTIYF,TGTGCCAGCAGCATTATGGGCATCGACTCTGGAAACACCATATATTTT
.,TRBJ2-2,TRBV7-3,.,CASSLDPGETGELFF,TGTGCCAGCAGCTTAGATCCAGGGGAAACCGGGGAGCTGTTTTTT
.,TRBJ1-1,TRBV9,.,CASSVGDGFGSEAFF,TGTGCCAGCAGCGTGGGAGACGGCTTTGGGAGTGAAGCTTTCTTT
.,TRBJ2-7,TRBV5-1,.,CASSTGHSYEQYF,TGCGCCAGCAGCACTGGACACTCCTACGAGCAGTACTTC
.,TRBJ1-1,TRBV18,.,CASSTVNTEAFF,TGTGCCAGCTCAACGGTGAACACTGAAGCTTTCTTT
TRBD1,TRBJ1-1,TRBV6-6,.,CASRRTGTGGITEAFF,TGTGCCAGCAGAAGAACCGGGACAGGGGGCATCACTGAAGCTTTCTTT
.,TRBJ1-3,TRBV15,once,CATSNPGTGNTIYF,TGTGCCACCAGCAATCCGGGAACTGGAAACACCATATATTTT
.,TRBJ2-7,TRBV13,once,CASSLEAGQRQYF,TGTGCCAGCAGCTTAGAGGCAGGGCAAAGGCAGTACTTC
.,TRBJ1-3,TRBV18,.,CASSPLGHRRDGNTIYF,TGTGCCAGCTCACCGCTGGGACACCGAAGGGATGGAAACACCATATATTTT